A single sample gave rise to the 8 T cell receptor beta chains below, sequenced in a study of cytomegalovirus exposure and HLA in healthy donors. This table comes from immunoSEQ multiplex PCR, and its TCRdb copy is limited to in-frame clones, with some not included. The profile shows 100,000 to 150,000 clones, about 93% of them singletons. The sample consisted of PBMCs. The receptor source for this set is a woman under 30 in good health and CMV-seronegative.

V usage is TRBV9 and J usage is TRBJ2-3, with TRBD1 matching 10 bases. Trimming at V came to 3 bases and at J to 1 base, leaving 11 bases not matched to a gene. The CDR3 loop spans 18 amino acids. The germline CDR1 and CDR2 sequences are SGDLS and YYNGEE. CDR3 region: CASSEPSIGQGGTDTQYF. CDR3 DNA: TGTGCCAGCAGCGAACCTTCAATTGGACAGGGGGGCACAGATACGCAGTATTTT.

This sequence joins TRBV10-1 and TRBJ2-5; D perhaps matches TRBD2 (5 bases). Germline V gives CDR1 WNHNN, CDR2 SYGVQD (reference sequence). The CDR3 spans 14 residues. V gave up 0 bases and J gave up 8 bases, with 13 bases separating them. CDR3 DNA: TGCGCCAGCAGTGAGTCCGGGGTGAGTCGAACCCAGTACTTC. The encoded protein is CASSESGVSRTQYF.

The chain recombines TRBV9 with TRBJ2-3; 8 nucleotides line up with TRBD2. Unmatched junction bases numbered 3, after V lost 0 bases and J lost 9 bases. This CDR3 comprises 13 residues. Per the germline V gene, CDR1 is SGDLS and CDR2 is YYNGEE. The CDR3 nucleotides are TGTGCCAGCAGCGTAGGTAGCGGGGAGACGCAGTATTTT. This codes for CASSVGSGETQYF.

The rearrangement uses TRBV27 and TRBJ1-5, with no clear D. V was pared by 5 bases and J by 9 bases, with 14 bases between. Germline CDR1 reads MNHEY; CDR2 reads SMNVEV (reference sequence). The CDR3 runs 13 residues. The CDR3, as DNA: TGTGCCAGCAGTGCGGCGGTAGTTTCGCCCCAGCATTTT. Translating it yields CASSAAVVSPQHF.

The chain joins TRBV28 to TRBJ1-1; 8 positions agree with TRBD1. In germline, CDR1 is MDHEN, CDR2 SYDVKM. J was trimmed by 5 bases and V by 7 bases; bases with no gene match: 12. This CDR3 has 15 residues. CDR3 coding DNA: TGTGCCAGCACCTTAACACCAGGGGGCCCGACTGAAGCTTTCTTT. Its protein product is CASTLTPGGPTEAFF.

This clone has just one count. The V and J genes are TRBV28 and TRBJ2-3; tentatively, D is TRBD1 (6 bases). This CDR3 comprises 16 residues. CDR1 is MDHEN, CDR2 SYDVKM, per germline. V was clipped by 5 bases and J by 8 bases, with 23 bases between them. The CDR3 DNA sequence: TGTGCCAGCAGTATCCAGGGGAGCCCGTGGCTAGGTACGCAGTATTTT. Amino acids: CASSIQGSPWLGTQYF.

V gene TRBV28 combines with J gene TRBJ1-2, with no clear D. Germline V gene data show CDR1 as MDHEN and CDR2 as SYDVKM. The V end was cut by 5 bases, the J end by 2 bases, with 9 bases between. There are 13 residues in the CDR3. The CDR3 DNA reads as TGTGCCAGCAGTAAAGAGTTCAACTATGGCTACACCTTC. It is translated as CASSKEFNYGYTF.

This clone was seen only once. The V and J genes are TRBV7-9 and TRBJ1-2, with 7 bases lining up with TRBD1. This CDR3 region has 13 residues. After removal of 6 bases from V and 7 bases from J, the junction contained 8 bases not matched to a gene. Germline V gene lookup returns CDR1 SEHNR and CDR2 FQNEAQ (reference sequence). The CDR3 reads CASRPGQNPGYTF. Here the CDR3 DNA reads TGTGCCAGCAGGCCGGGACAGAATCCTGGCTACACCTTC.